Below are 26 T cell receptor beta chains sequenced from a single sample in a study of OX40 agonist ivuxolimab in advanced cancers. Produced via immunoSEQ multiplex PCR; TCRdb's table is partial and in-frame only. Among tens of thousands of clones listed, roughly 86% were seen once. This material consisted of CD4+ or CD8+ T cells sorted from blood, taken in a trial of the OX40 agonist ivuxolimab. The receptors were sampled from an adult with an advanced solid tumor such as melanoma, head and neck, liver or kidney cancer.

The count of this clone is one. The CDR3, as DNA: TGTGCCAGCTCACAGGGTAGCAATGAGCAGTTCTTC. Translating gives CASSQGSNEQFF. The chain links TRBV11-3 to TRBJ2-1; a weak D match, TRBD1 (6 bases). The germline CDR1 and CDR2 sequences are SGHNT and YENEEA. The CDR3 is 12 amino acids. Trimming stripped 8 bases from V and 6 bases from J, with 11 bases between.

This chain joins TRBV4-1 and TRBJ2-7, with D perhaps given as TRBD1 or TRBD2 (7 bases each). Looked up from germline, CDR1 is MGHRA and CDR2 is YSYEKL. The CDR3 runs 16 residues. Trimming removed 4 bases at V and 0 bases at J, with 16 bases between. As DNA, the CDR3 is TGCGCCAGCAGCCCGCATCAGGGGGGGCCCTCCTACGAGCAGTACTTC. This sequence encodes CASSPHQGGPSYEQYF.

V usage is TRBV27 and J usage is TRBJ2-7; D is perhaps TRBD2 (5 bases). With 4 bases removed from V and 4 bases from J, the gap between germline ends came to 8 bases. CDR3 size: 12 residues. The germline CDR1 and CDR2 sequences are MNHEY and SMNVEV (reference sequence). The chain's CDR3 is CASSSGGYEQYF. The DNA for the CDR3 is TGTGCCAGCAGTTCGGGCGGGTACGAGCAGTACTTC.

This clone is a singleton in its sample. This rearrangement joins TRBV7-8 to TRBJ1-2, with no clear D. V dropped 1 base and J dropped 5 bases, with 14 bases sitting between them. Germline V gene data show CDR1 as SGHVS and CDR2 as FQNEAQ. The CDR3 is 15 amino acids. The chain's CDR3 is CASSLDLNWEYGYTF. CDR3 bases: TGTGCCAGCAGCTTAGACCTTAATTGGGAGTATGGCTACACCTTC.

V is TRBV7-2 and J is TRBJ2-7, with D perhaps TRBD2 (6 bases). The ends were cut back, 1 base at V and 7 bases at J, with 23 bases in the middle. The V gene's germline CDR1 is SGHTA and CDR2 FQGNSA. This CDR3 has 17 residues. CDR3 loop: CASSLEGRVGGAGEQYF. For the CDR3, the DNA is TGTGCCAGCAGCTTAGAAGGACGGGTCGGCGGTGCGGGGGAGCAGTACTTC.

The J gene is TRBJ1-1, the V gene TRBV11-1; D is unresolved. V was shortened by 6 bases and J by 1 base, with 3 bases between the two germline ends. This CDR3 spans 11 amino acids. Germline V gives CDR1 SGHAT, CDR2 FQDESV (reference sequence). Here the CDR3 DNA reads TGTGCCAGCAGGGGGAACACTGAAGCTTTCTTT. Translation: CASRGNTEAFF.

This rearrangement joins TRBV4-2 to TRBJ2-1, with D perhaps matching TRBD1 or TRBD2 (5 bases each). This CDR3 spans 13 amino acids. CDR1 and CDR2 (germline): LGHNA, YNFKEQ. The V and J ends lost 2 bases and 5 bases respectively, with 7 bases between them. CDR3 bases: TGTGCCAGCAGCCAACGGGGCGACAATGAGCAGTTCTTC. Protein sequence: CASSQRGDNEQFF.

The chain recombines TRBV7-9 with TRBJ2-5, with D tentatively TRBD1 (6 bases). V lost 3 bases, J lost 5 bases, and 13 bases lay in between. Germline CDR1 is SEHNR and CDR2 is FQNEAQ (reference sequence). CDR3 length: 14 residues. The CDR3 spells CASSLTQGHETQYF. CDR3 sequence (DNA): TGTGCCAGCAGCTTGACACAGGGTCACGAGACCCAGTACTTC.

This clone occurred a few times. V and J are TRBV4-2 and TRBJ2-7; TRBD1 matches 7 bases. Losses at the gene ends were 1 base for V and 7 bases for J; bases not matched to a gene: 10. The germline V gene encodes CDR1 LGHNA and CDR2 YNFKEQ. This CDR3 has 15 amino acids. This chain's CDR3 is CASSQVRDSEREQYF. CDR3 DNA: TGTGCCAGCAGCCAAGTCCGGGACAGTGAACGGGAGCAGTACTTC.

The CDR3 loop is CASSDLATEAFF. CDR3 sequence (DNA): TGTGCCAGCTCCGATCTGGCTACTGAAGCTTTCTTT. V usage is TRBV27 and J usage is TRBJ1-1; unclear D gene. Germline CDR1 MNHEY, CDR2 SMNVEV (reference sequence). This CDR3 is built from 12 residues. The V end was cut by 8 bases, the J end by 5 bases, with 12 bases between.

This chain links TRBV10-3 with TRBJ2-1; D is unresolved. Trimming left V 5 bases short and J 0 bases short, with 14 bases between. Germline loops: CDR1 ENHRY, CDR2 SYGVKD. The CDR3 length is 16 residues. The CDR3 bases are TGTGCCATCAGTTTTTCGGACGGATCCTCCTACAATGAGCAGTTCTTC. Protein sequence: CAISFSDGSSYNEQFF.

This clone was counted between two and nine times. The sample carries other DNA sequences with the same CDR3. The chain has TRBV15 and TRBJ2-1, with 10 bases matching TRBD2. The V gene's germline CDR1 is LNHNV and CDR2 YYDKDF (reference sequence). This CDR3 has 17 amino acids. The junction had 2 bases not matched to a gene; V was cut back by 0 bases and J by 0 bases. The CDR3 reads CATSRDLAGASYNEQFF. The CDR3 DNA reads TGTGCCACCAGCAGAGATCTAGCGGGGGCCTCCTACAATGAGCAGTTCTTC.

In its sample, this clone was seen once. The CDR3 region has the DNA TGCGCCAGCAGCCATACCCCGCCCGGGAACTATGGCTACACCTTC. It yields the protein CASSHTPPGNYGYTF. This chain uses TRBV4-1 with TRBJ1-2; the D is unclear. CDR1 is MGHRA and CDR2 is YSYEKL in the germline V gene. The V end lost 3 bases, the J end lost 2 bases, and 13 bases lay between the germline ends. The CDR3 length is 15 residues.

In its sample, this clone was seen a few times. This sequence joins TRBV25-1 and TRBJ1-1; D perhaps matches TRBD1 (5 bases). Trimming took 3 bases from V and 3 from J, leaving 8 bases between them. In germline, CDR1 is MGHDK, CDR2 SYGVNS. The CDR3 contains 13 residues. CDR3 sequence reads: CASSDRGYTEAFF. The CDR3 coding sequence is TGTGCCAGCAGTGATAGGGGATACACTGAAGCTTTCTTT.

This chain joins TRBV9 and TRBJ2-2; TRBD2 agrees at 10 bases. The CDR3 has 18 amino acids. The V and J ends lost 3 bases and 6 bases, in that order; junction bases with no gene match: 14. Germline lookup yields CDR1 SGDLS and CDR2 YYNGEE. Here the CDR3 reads CASSELASSGGSSGELFF. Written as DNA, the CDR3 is TGTGCCAGCAGCGAACTAGCTAGTAGCGGGGGGAGCTCCGGGGAGCTGTTTTTT.

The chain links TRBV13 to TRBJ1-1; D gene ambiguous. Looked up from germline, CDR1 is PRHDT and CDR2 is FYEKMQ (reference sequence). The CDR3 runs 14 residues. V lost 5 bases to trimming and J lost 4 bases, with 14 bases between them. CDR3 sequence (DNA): TGTGCCAGCAGCCCCCGGACTAGAGGCACTGAAGCTTTCTTT. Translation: CASSPRTRGTEAFF.

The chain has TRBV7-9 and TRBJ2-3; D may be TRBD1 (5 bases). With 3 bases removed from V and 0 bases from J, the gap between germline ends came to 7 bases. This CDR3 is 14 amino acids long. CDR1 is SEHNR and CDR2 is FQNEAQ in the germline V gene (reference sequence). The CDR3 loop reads CASSFSGSTDTQYF. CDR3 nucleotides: TGTGCCAGCAGCTTTTCAGGGAGCACAGATACGCAGTATTTT.

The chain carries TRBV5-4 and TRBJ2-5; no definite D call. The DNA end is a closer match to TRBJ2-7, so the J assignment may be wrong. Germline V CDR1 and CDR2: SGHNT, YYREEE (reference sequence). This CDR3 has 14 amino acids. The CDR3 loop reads CASSLELDSYEQYF. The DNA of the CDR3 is TGTGCCAGCAGCTTGGAGCTGGATTCCTACGAGCAGTACTTC.

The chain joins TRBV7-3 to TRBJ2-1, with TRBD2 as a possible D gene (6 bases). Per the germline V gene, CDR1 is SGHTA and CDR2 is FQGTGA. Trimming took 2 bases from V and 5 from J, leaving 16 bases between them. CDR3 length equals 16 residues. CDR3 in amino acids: CASSLPTSRPHNEQFF. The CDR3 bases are TGTGCCAGCAGCTTACCGACTAGTCGCCCTCACAATGAGCAGTTCTTC. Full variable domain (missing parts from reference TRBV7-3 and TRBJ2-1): GAGVSQTPSNKVTEKGKYVELRCDPISGHTALYWYRQSLGQGPEFLIYFQGTGAADDSGLPNDRFFAVRPEGSVSTLKIQRTERGDSAVYLCASSLPTSRPHNEQFFGPGTRLTVL.

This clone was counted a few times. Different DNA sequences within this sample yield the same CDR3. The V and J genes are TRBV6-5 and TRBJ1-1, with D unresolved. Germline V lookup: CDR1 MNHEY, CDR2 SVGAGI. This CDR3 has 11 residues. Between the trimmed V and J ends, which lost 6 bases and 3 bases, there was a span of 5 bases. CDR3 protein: CASRSDTEAFF. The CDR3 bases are TGTGCCAGCAGATCTGACACTGAAGCTTTCTTT.

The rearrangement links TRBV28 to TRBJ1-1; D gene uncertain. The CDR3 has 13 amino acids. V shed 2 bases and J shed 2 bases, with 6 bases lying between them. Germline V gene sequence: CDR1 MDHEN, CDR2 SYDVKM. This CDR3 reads CASSLTQNTEAFF. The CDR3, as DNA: TGTGCCAGCAGTTTAACTCAAAACACTGAAGCTTTCTTT. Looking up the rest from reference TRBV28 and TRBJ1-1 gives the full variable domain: DVKVTQSSRYLVKRTGEKVFLECVQDMDHENMFWYRQDPGLGLRLIYFSYDVKMKEKGDIPEGYSVSREKKERFSLILESASTNQTSMYLCASSLTQNTEAFFGQGTRLTVV.

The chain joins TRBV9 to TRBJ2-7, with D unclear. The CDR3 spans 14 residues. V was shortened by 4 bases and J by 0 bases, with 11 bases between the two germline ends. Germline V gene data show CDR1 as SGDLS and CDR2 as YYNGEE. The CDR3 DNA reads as TGTGCCAGCAGCTCCCAAGGTAGCTCCTACGAGCAGTACTTC. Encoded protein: CASSSQGSSYEQYF.

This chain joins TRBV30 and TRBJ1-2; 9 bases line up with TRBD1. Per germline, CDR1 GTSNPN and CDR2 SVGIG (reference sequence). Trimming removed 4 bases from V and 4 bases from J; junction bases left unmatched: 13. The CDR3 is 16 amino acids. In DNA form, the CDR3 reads TGTGCCTGGAATAGTGATAGGGGGACAGGGCCCTATGGCTACACCTTC. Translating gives CAWNSDRGTGPYGYTF.

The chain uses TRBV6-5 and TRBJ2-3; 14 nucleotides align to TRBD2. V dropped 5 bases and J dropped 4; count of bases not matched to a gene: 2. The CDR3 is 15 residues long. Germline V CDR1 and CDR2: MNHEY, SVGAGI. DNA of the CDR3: TGTGCCAGCAGTCCGACTAGCGGGGGGGCAGATACGCAGTATTTT. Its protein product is CASSPTSGGADTQYF.

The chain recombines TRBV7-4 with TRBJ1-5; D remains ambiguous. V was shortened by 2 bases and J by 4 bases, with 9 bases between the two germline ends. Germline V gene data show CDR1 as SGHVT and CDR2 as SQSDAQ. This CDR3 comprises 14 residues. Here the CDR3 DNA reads TGTGCCAGCAGCTTAAGTCCGGTTAATCAGCCCCAGCATTTT. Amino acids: CASSLSPVNQPQHF.

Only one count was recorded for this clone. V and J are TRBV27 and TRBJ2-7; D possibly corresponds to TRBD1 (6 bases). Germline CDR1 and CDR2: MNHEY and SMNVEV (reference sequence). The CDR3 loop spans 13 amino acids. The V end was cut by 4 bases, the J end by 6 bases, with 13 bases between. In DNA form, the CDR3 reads TGTGCCAGCAGTTCCCCCACAGGGCGCGAGCAGTACTTC. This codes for CASSSPTGREQYF.